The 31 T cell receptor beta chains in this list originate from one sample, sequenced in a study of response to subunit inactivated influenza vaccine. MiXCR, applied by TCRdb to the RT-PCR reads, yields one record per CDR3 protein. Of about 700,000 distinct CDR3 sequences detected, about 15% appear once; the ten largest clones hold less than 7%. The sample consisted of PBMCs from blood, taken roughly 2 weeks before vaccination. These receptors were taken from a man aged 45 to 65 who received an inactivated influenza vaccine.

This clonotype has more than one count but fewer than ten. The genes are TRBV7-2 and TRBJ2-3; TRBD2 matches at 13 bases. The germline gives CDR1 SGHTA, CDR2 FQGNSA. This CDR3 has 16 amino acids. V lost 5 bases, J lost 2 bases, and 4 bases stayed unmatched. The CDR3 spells CASSHGLAGDTDTQYF. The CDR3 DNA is TGTGCCAGCAGCCACGGACTAGCGGGGGACACAGATACGCAGTATTTT. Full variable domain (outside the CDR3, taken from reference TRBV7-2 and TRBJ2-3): GAGVSQSPSNKVTEKGKDVELRCDPISGHTALYWYRQSLGQGLEFLIYFQGNSAPDKSGLPSDRFSAERTGGSVSTLTIQRTQQEDSAVYLCASSHGLAGDTDTQYFGPGTRLTVL.

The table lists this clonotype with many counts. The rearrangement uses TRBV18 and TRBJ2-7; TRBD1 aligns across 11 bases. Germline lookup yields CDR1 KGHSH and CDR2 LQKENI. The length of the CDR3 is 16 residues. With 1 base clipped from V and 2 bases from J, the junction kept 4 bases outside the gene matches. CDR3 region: CASSPLAGQGAYEQYF. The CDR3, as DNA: TGTGCCAGCTCACCACTGGCGGGACAGGGGGCCTACGAGCAGTACTTC.

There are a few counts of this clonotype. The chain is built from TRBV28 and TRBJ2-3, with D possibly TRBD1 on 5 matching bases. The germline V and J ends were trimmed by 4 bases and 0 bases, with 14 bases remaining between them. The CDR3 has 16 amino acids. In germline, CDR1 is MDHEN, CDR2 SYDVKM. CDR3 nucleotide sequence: TGTGCCAGCAGTTCCCTATTCGGACAAAGCACAGATACGCAGTATTTT. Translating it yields CASSSLFGQSTDTQYF.

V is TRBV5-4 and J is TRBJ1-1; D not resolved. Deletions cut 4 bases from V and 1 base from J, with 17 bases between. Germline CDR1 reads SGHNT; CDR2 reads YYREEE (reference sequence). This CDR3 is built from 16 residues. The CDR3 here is CASSDPRLDANTEAFF. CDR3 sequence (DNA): TGTGCCAGCAGCGACCCTCGGTTAGACGCGAACACTGAAGCTTTCTTT.

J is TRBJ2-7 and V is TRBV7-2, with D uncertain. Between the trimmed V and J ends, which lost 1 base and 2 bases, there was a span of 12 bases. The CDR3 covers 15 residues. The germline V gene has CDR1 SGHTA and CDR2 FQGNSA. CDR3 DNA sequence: TGTGCCAGCAGCTTAGAAGCAGGCCCGCCCTACGAGCAGTACTTC. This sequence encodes CASSLEAGPPYEQYF.

Here the CDR3 reads CAGGSSGANVLTF. The CDR3 DNA reads as TGTGCCGGAGGGAGCTCTGGGGCCAACGTCCTGACTTTC. This chain links TRBV3-1 with TRBJ2-6, with D perhaps TRBD2 (6 bases). From germline, CDR1 is LGHDT and CDR2 YNNKEL (reference sequence). Trimming shortened V by 11 bases and J by 0 bases, and 8 bases separated the two germline ends. This CDR3 region has 13 residues.

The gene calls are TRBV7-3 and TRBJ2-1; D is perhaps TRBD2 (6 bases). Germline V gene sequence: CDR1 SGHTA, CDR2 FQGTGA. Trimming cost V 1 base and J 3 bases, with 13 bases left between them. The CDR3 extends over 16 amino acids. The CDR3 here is CASSLSGDPRYNEQFF. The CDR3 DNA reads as TGTGCCAGCAGCTTAAGCGGGGACCCCCGCTACAATGAGCAGTTCTTC.

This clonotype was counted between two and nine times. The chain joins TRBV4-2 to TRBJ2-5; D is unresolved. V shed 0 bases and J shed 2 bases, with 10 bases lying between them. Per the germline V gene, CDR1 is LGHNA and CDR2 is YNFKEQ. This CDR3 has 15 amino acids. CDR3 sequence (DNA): TGTGCCAGCAGCCAAGATAGGTGGGGACAAGAGACCCAGTACTTC. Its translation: CASSQDRWGQETQYF.

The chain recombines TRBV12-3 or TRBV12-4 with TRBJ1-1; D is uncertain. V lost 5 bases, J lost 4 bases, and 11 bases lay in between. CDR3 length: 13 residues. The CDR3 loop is CASSPTTATEAFF. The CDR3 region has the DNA TGTGCCAGCAGTCCCACTACGGCCACTGAAGCTTTCTTT.

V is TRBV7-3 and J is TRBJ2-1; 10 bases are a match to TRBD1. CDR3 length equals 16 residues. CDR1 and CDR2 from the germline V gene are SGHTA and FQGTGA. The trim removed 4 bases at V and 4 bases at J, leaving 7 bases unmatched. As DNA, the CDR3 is TGTGCCAGCAGCTCTCAGACGGGACAGGGGTACAATGAGCAGTTCTTC. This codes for CASSSQTGQGYNEQFF.

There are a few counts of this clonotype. The CDR3 loop reads CASSQVGTGAEQYF. CDR3 DNA sequence: TGTGCCAGCAGCCAAGTGGGGACAGGGGCTGAGCAGTACTTC. The V and J genes are TRBV4-2 and TRBJ2-7, with 10 nucleotides matching TRBD1. Germline V gene sequence: CDR1 LGHNA, CDR2 YNFKEQ. Unmatched junction bases numbered 4, after V lost 1 base and J lost 7 bases. The CDR3 is 14 residues long.

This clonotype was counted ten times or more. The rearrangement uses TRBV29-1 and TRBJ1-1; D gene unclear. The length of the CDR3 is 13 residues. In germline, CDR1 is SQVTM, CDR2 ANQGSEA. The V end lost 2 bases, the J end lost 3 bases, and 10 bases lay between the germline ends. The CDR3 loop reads CSVEPGFYTEAFF. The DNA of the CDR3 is TGCAGCGTTGAACCGGGCTTTTACACTGAAGCTTTCTTT.

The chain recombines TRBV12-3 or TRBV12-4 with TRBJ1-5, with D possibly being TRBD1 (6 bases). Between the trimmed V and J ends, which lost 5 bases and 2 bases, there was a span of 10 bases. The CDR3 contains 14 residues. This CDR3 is CASSGGAGNQPQHF. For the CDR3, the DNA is TGTGCCAGCAGTGGGGGGGCGGGCAATCAGCCCCAGCATTTT.

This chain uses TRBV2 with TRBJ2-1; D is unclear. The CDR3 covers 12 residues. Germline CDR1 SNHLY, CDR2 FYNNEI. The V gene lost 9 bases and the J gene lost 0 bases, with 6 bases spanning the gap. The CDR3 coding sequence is TGTGCCAGTAGGGTCTCCTACAATGAGCAGTTCTTC. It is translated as CASRVSYNEQFF.

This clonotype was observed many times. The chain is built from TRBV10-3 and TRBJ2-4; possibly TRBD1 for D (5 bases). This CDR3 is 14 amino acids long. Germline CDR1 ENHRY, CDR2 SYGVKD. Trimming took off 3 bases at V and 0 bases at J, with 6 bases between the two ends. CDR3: CAISDRVAKNIQYF. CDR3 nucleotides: TGTGCCATCAGTGACAGGGTAGCCAAAAACATTCAGTACTTC.

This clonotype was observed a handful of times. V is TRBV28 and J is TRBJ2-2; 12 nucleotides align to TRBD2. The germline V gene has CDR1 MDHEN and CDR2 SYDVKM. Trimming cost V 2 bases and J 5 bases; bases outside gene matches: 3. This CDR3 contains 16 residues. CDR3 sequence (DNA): TGTGCCAGCAGTTTAGCCCTAGCGGGAGGGACCGGGGAGCTGTTTTTT. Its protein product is CASSLALAGGTGELFF.

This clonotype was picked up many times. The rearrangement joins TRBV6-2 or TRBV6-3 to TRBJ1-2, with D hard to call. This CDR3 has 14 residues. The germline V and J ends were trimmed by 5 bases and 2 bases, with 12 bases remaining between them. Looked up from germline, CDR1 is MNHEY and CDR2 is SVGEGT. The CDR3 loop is CASSQTPVNYGYTF. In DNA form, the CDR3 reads TGTGCCAGCAGTCAGACACCAGTGAACTATGGCTACACCTTC.

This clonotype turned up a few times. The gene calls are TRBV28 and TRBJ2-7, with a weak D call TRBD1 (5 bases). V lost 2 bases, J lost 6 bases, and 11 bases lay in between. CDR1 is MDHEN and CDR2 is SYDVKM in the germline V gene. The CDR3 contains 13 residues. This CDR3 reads CASSLPTGFEQYF. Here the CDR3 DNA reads TGTGCCAGCAGTTTACCTACAGGTTTCGAGCAGTACTTC.

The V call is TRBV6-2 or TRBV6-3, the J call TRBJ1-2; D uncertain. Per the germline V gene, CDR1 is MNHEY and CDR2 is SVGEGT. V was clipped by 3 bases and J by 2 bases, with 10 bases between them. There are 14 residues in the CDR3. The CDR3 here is CASSYWASNYGYTF. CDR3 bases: TGTGCCAGCAGTTATTGGGCTTCCAACTATGGCTACACCTTC.

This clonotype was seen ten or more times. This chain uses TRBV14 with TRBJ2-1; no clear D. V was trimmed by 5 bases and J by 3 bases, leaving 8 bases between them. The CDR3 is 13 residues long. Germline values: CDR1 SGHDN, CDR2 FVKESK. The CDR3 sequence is CASSIPGYNEQFF. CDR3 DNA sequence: TGTGCCAGCAGCATACCGGGCTACAATGAGCAGTTCTTC.

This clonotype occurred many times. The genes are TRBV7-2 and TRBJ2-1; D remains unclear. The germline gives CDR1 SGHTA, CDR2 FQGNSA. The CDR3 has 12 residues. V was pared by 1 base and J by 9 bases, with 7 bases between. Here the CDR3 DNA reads TGTGCCAGCAGCTTAGGTAGTCCTGAGCAGTTCTTC. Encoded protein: CASSLGSPEQFF.

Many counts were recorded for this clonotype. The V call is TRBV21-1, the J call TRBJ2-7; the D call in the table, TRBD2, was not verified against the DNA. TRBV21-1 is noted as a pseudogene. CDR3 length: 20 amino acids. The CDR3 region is CASSKHRTSGRKAGPDEQYF. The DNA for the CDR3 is TGTGCCAGCAGCAAACATAGGACTAGCGGGAGGAAGGCCGGTCCCGACGAGCAGTACTTC.

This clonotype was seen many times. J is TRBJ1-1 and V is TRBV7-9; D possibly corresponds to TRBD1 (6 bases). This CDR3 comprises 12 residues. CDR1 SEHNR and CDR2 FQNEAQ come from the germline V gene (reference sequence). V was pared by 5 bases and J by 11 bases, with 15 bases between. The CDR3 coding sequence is TGTGCCAGCAGCCAGGCGACAGGTGGTGCTTTCTTT. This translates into CASSQATGGAFF.

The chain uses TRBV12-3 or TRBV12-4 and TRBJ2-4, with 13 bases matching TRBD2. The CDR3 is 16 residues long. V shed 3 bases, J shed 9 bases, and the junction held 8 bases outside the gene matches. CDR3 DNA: TGTGCCAGCAGTTTGACTAGCGGGGGGTCTGGGAGCATTCAGTACTTC. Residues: CASSLTSGGSGSIQYF.

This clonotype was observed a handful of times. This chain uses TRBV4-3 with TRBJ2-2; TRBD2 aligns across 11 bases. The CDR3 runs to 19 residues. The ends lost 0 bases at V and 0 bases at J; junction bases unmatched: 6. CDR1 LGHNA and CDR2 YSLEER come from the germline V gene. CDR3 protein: CASSQDILAGGSNTGELFF. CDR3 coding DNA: TGCGCCAGCAGCCAAGATATCCTAGCGGGAGGCTCGAACACCGGGGAGCTGTTTTTT.

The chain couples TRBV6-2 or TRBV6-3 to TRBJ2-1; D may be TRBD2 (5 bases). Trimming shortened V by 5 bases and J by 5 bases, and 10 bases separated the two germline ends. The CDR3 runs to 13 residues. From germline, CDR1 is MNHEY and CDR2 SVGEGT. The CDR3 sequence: CASSGGSHNEQFF. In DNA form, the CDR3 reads TGTGCCAGCAGTGGTGGGAGCCACAATGAGCAGTTCTTC.

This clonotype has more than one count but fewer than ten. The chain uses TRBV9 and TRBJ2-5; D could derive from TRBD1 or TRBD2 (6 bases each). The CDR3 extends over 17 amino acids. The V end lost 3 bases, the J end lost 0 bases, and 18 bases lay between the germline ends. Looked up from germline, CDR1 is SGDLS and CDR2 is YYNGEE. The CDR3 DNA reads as TGTGCCAGCAGCGGGCCCCCGACAGGAGGGTACCAAGAGACCCAGTACTTC. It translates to CASSGPPTGGYQETQYF. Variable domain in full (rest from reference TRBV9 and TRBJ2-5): DSGVTQTPKHLITATGQRVTLRCSPRSGDLSVYWYQQSLDQGLQFLIQYYNGEERAKGNILERFSAQQFPDLHSELNLSSLELGDSALYFCASSGPPTGGYQETQYFGPGTRLLVL.

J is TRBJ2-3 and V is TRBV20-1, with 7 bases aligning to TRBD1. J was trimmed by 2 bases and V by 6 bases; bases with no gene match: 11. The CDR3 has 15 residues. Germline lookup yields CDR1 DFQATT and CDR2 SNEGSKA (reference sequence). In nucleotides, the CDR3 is TGCAGTGCAACGACCGGGACAGCCTTCACAGATACGCAGTATTTT. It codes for CSATTGTAFTDTQYF.

The CDR3 DNA reads TGTGCCAGCAGCCAAGCCGGAGCGGGAGGACCCGCCTACGAGCAGTACTTC. Translating it yields CASSQAGAGGPAYEQYF. The chain has TRBV3-1 and TRBJ2-7; 9 bases agree with TRBD2. Per germline, CDR1 LGHDT and CDR2 YNNKEL (reference sequence). V trimming: 1 base; J trimming: 2 bases; junction bases outside the gene matches: 9. The CDR3 runs to 17 residues.

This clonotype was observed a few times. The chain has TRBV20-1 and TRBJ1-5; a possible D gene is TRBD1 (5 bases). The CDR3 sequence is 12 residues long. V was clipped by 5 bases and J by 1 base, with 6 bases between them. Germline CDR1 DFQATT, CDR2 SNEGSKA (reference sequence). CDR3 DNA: TGCAGTGCTTGGGACAGCAATCAGCCCCAGCATTTT. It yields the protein CSAWDSNQPQHF.

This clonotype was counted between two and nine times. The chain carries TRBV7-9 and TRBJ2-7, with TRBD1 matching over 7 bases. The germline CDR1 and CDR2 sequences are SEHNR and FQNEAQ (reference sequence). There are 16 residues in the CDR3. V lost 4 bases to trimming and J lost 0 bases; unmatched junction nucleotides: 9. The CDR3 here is CASSSKRDSPSYEQYF. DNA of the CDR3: TGTGCCAGCAGCTCAAAAAGGGACAGTCCCTCCTACGAGCAGTACTTC. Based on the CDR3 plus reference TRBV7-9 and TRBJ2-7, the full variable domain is DTGVSQNPRHKITKRGQNVTFRCDPISEHNRLYWYRQTLGQGPEFLTYFQNEAQLEKSRLLSDRFSAERPKGSFSTLEIQRTEQGDSAMYLCASSSKRDSPSYEQYFGPGTRLTVT.